This entry describes one T cell receptor beta chain. This clonotype was recorded at least ten times. Which antigen it targets is not known. Per-base quality was not reported, and no clone a single base away is much larger than it. These data belong to a study of regulatory T cells in long-lasting Graves disease (dated by TCRdb to the early 2020s). Turning to the overall study: Newly diagnosed Graves' disease patients had taken antithyroid drugs for less than 3 months. This study used TCR sequencing and RNA sequencing of peripheral blood to compare persistent Graves' disease patients against newly diagnosed Graves' disease patients. The study took place in China and was registered as a clinical trial. TCR sequencing covered some 13 persistent and roughly 20 newly diagnosed Graves' disease patients, 33 samples in total. The paper as a whole reports these results and caveats: Compared with newly diagnosed patients, patients with persistent Graves' disease had lower TCR Shannon entropy and fewer highly expanded clones, which suggests clonal expansion. Peripheral blood alone was examined, since thyroid tissue, which constituted the primary lesion, could not be accessed. Sequencing and analysis were limited to the TCR beta chain. The small sample size was acknowledged by the authors as a limitation that may reduce accuracy. Persistent disease showed preferential use of TRBV28, TRBJ1-2 and TRBJ2-5, whereas newly diagnosed disease favored TRBV20-1 and TRBJ2-1. Patients with persistent disease shared more public clonotypes (about 2,900) than newly diagnosed patients did (around 980).

Libraries were built with multiplex PCR. Sequencing relied on an Illumina HiSeq 4000. TCR beta libraries were built with iRepertoire HTBI primers and Arm-PCR amplification of CDR3 regions. Gel purification was performed on PCR products prior to sequencing. As for the original processing: A total of 62 TRBV and some 15 TRBJ segments were identified across samples and were used for gene usage analysis of CDR3 amino acid clonotypes. Filtered high-quality paired reads were merged into contigs using COPE and FqMerger. BLAST was used to align contigs to the IMGT TRBV, TRBD and TRBJ reference genes, and CDR3 was defined following IMGT. Any clonotype with a frequency above 0.1% was classified as a highly expanded clone. Repertoire diversity was measured by Shannon entropy, and V-J evenness by the Gini coefficient. A clonotype was considered public if more than one individual shared it. TCRdb reprocessed the public reads (quality trimming at Q25 with fastp, clone calling with MiXCR) and kept in-frame beta chains. One record per CDR3 amino acid sequence lists the most common genes and DNA. TCRdb, not the original authors, processed these V and J calls. A total of approximately 400,000 distinct CDR3 sequences appear in this sample, 15% to 17% of them only once. The ten largest clones capture 20% to 25% of the sample.

The sample's time point, from its label and the paper: newly diagnosed GD, antithyroid drugs for less than 3 months. RNA was extracted from PBMCs in TRIzol for both TCR sequencing and RNA sequencing. The diagnosis of Graves' disease was made according to American Thyroid Association guidelines. Recruitment of patients was carried out at an endocrinology department in Xi'an, China. Each patient gave approximately 8.8 milliliters of peripheral blood, collected in an EDTA anticoagulant tube. Ficoll Paque Plus density gradient separation was used to isolate PBMCs, and no further T cell sorting was performed. RNA quality was checked with an Agilent 2100 Bioanalyzer and agarose gel, and concentration with a NanoDrop 2000. The CDR3 goes from the cysteine to the phenylalanine over 14 residues. Here the CDR3 DNA is all that survives: 42 bases in frame from base 1. The CDR1 and CDR2 encoded by the germline V gene (reference sequence) are SGHKS and YYEKEE. V sheds 4 bases and J sheds 2 bases, leaving 10 bases between their ends.

This TCR was sampled from a female donor with Graves disease. Source: peripheral blood mononuclear cells (PBMCs), taken at new diagnosis, from a patient treated with antithyroid drugs. The rearrangement joined TRBV5-5 to TRBJ1-5; TRBD1 is perhaps the D gene, given 5 matching bases. The nucleotide sequence reads as follows: TGTGCCAGCAGCATAGGACACGGCAATCAGCCCCAGCATTTT. This gives the protein CASSIGHGNQPQHF.